What follows are 22 T cell receptor beta chains derived from one specimen sequenced in a study of beta chain features in type 1 diabetes. Sequenced material consisted of expressed TCRB transcripts (all of the isolated RNA was reverse transcribed). The method was immunoSEQ multiplex PCR; TCRdb's version includes in-frame clones alone and lacks a portion of them. The data show 140,000 to 150,000 clones, under 60% seen once. Specimen: Tregs from blood. These receptors all come from a young man in good health.

The chain employs TRBV28 and TRBJ2-6; 10 nucleotides align to TRBD1. CDR1 and CDR2 (germline): MDHEN, SYDVKM. The CDR3 has 16 residues. With 8 bases clipped from V and 4 bases from J, the junction kept 8 bases outside the gene matches. The CDR3 bases are TGTGCCAGCGGTCGACAGGGGGCTTCAGGGGCCAACGTCCTGACTTTC. Its protein product is CASGRQGASGANVLTF. Full variable domain (rest looked up from reference TRBV28 and TRBJ2-6): DVKVTQSSRYLVKRTGEKVFLECVQDMDHENMFWYRQDPGLGLRLIYFSYDVKMKEKGDIPEGYSVSREKKERFSLILESASTNQTSMYLCASGRQGASGANVLTFGAGSRLTVL.

The chain recombines TRBV7-6 with TRBJ2-7, with D maybe TRBD2 (7 bases). CDR3 length equals 16 residues. The germline V gene has CDR1 SGHVS and CDR2 FNYEAQ. V was shortened by 5 bases and J by 4 bases, with 21 bases between the two germline ends. DNA for the CDR3: TGTGCCAGCAGCCCCCTCCGGGGGGCCTCTTTATACGAGCAGTACTTC. Protein sequence: CASSPLRGASLYEQYF.

The chain employs TRBV7-2 and TRBJ2-5; 7 positions agree with TRBD2. Germline values: CDR1 SGHTA, CDR2 FQGNSA. V lost 2 bases, J lost 4 bases, and 7 bases stayed unmatched. The CDR3 runs 15 residues. DNA of the CDR3: TGTGCCAGCAGCTTAAGAAGCGGGGAGGCAGAGACCCAGTACTTC. Translated: CASSLRSGEAETQYF.

This clone was counted between two and nine times. The same CDR3 is also encoded by other DNA sequences in this sample. This chain connects TRBV7-2 to TRBJ2-7, with D unresolved. Deletions cut 4 bases from V and 1 base from J, with 5 bases between. Germline-derived CDR1 and CDR2 are SGHTA and FQGNSA. The CDR3 has 12 amino acids. The CDR3 loop reads CASSSLSYEQYF. DNA of the CDR3: TGTGCCAGCAGCTCACTTTCCTACGAGCAGTACTTC.

The V call is TRBV4-3, the J call TRBJ2-2, with 8 nucleotides matching TRBD1. The V segment lost 0 bases and the J segment 3 bases; nucleotides outside the gene matches: 9. The CDR3 covers 18 residues. Germline V gives CDR1 LGHNA, CDR2 YSLEER. CDR3 DNA: TGCGCCAGCAGCCAAGATCTTACAGGGGGGTCTGACACCGGGGAGCTGTTTTTT. Protein: CASSQDLTGGSDTGELFF.

This clone has only a few counts. The chain combines TRBV5-1 with TRBJ2-1; 10 positions match TRBD1. V gave up 4 bases and J gave up 7 bases; unmatched junction bases: 8. Germline CDR1 and CDR2: SGHRS and YFSETQ. This CDR3 has 15 amino acids. The CDR3 spells CASSLRGTGDNEQFF. CDR3 nucleotide sequence: TGCGCCAGCAGCCTGCGCGGGACAGGGGATAATGAGCAGTTCTTC.

The sample holds one count of this clone. The chain joins TRBV7-3 to TRBJ2-3, with D perhaps matching TRBD2 (5 bases). Germline values: CDR1 SGHTA, CDR2 FQGTGA. The length of the CDR3 is 14 residues. Trimming pared 3 bases from V and 3 bases from J, leaving 10 bases between. The CDR3 nucleotides read TGTGCCAGCAGCTTCGGGGTTAGGACAGATACGCAGTATTTT. It translates to CASSFGVRTDTQYF.

In its sample, this clone was seen a few times. The chain carries TRBV29-1 and TRBJ1-1, with TRBD1 matching 8 bases. Per the germline V gene, CDR1 is SQVTM and CDR2 is ANQGSEA. The CDR3 loop spans 15 amino acids. The junction had 12 bases not matched to a gene; V was cut back by 4 bases and J by 5 bases. The CDR3 protein is CSVGGGDRGWTEAFF. The CDR3 region has the DNA TGCAGCGTTGGGGGGGGCGACAGGGGATGGACTGAAGCTTTCTTT.

The V and J genes are TRBV15 and TRBJ1-4, with D uncertain. This CDR3 region has 15 residues. V was clipped by 0 bases and J by 7 bases, with 12 bases between them. Germline CDR1 reads LNHNV; CDR2 reads YYDKDF (reference sequence). The DNA for the CDR3 is TGTGCCACCAGCAGAGACACAGTAACGAGTGAAAAACTGTTTTTT. It codes for CATSRDTVTSEKLFF.

The chain uses TRBV28 and TRBJ2-7, with D uncertain. Germline CDR1 and CDR2: MDHEN and SYDVKM. Deletions cut 5 bases from V and 6 bases from J, with 17 bases between. The CDR3 is 14 amino acids. The CDR3, as DNA: TGTGCCAGCAGTCCTCACACCCAGGTATCCGAGCAGTACTTC. The encoded protein is CASSPHTQVSEQYF. Drawing the rest from reference TRBV28 and TRBJ2-7, the complete variable domain is DVKVTQSSRYLVKRTGEKVFLECVQDMDHENMFWYRQDPGLGLRLIYFSYDVKMKEKGDIPEGYSVSREKKERFSLILESASTNQTSMYLCASSPHTQVSEQYFGPGTRLTVT.

In this sample, this clone turned up a few times. The CDR3 loop reads CSVGGQRLPRSYNEQFF. CDR3 nucleotides: TGCAGCGTTGGCGGCCAGCGCCTTCCGCGTTCCTACAATGAGCAGTTCTTC. The rearrangement joins TRBV29-1 to TRBJ2-1, with unresolved D. V was pared by 4 bases and J by 1 base, with 20 bases between. CDR1 and CDR2 (germline): SQVTM, ANQGSEA. CDR3 length equals 17 residues.

The J gene is TRBJ2-5, the V gene TRBV19; 11 bases align to TRBD2. Germline trimming cut 5 bases from V and 4 bases from J; bases unmatched to any gene: 9. This CDR3 is 16 amino acids long. Per germline, CDR1 LNHDA and CDR2 SQIVND (reference sequence). The CDR3: CASSVLAGGPRETQYF. In DNA, the CDR3 is TGTGCCAGTAGTGTATTAGCGGGAGGGCCGAGAGAGACCCAGTACTTC.

This sequence joins TRBV6-6 and TRBJ2-7; 8 bases agree with TRBD1. The CDR3 spans 15 residues. V shed 5 bases, J shed 1 base, and the junction held 7 bases outside the gene matches. Germline V lookup: CDR1 MNHNY, CDR2 SVGAGI (reference sequence). The CDR3 here is CASSARQGTSYEQYF. CDR3 nucleotide sequence: TGTGCCAGCAGTGCTCGACAGGGGACGTCCTACGAGCAGTACTTC.

This clone was seen once. The chain joins TRBV10-2 to TRBJ2-7; 12 bases match TRBD2. Unmatched junction bases numbered 12, after V lost 6 bases and J lost 3 bases. The CDR3 contains 17 residues. In germline, CDR1 is WSHSY, CDR2 SAAADI. Here the CDR3 DNA reads TGCGCCAGCAGAGCGGGGGCTAGCGGGAGGGGCAGCTACGAGCAGTACTTC. Its translation: CASRAGASGRGSYEQYF.

The sample holds a few counts of this clone. This chain links TRBV25-1 with TRBJ1-5; unclear D gene. The CDR3 is 14 amino acids. The V and J ends lost 6 bases and 1 base respectively, with 10 bases between them. Germline CDR1 and CDR2: MGHDK and SYGVNS. In DNA form, the CDR3 reads TGTGCCAGCAGCCCCACCGGGAGCAATCAGCCCCAGCATTTT. As protein: CASSPTGSNQPQHF.

The chain carries TRBV6-6 and TRBJ1-5; 7 bases align to TRBD1. This CDR3 region has 14 residues. Germline V gene sequence: CDR1 MNHNY, CDR2 SVGAGI (reference sequence). With V trimmed by 8 bases and J by 6 bases, 10 bases remained unmatched. This chain's CDR3 is CASGRQGVSQPQHF. The CDR3 nucleotides read TGTGCCAGCGGTAGGCAGGGGGTAAGTCAGCCCCAGCATTTT.

V is TRBV29-1 and J is TRBJ1-1, with TRBD1 matching over 8 bases. J lost 1 base, V lost 5 bases, and 3 bases had no gene match. The germline CDR1 and CDR2 sequences are SQVTM and ANQGSEA. The CDR3 spans 13 residues. CDR3 amino acids: CSVPGQANTEAFF. CDR3 sequence (DNA): TGCAGCGTTCCGGGACAGGCGAACACTGAAGCTTTCTTT.

The V gene is TRBV9, the J gene TRBJ2-1; D possibly corresponds to TRBD2 (5 bases). The CDR3 is 12 amino acids. Germline CDR1 reads SGDLS; CDR2 reads YYNGEE. Trimming removed 6 bases from V and 5 bases from J, with 9 bases in between. The CDR3 DNA reads TGTGCCAGCACCAAGGGAGACAATGAGCAGTTCTTC. This codes for CASTKGDNEQFF.

This sequence joins TRBV9 and TRBJ2-2; tentatively, D is TRBD1 (6 bases). Trimming cost V 0 bases and J 0 bases, with 9 bases left between them. Per germline, CDR1 SGDLS and CDR2 YYNGEE. The CDR3 spans 16 residues. This chain's CDR3 is CASSVGAGANTGELFF. As DNA, the CDR3 is TGTGCCAGCAGCGTAGGTGCAGGGGCGAACACCGGGGAGCTGTTTTTT.

The genes are TRBV9 and TRBJ2-5; D is uncertain. Trimming cost V 4 bases and J 0 bases, with 10 bases left between them. Germline V gene sequence: CDR1 SGDLS, CDR2 YYNGEE. The CDR3 sequence is 14 residues long. CDR3 sequence reads: CASSPQDYQETQYF. The CDR3 coding sequence is TGTGCCAGCAGCCCCCAAGACTACCAAGAGACCCAGTACTTC.

As DNA, the CDR3 is TGTGCCAGCAGCTCATGGACCTGGAGTAGCGGGAGTAGGACCGGGGAGCTGTTTTTT. Protein: CASSSWTWSSGSRTGELFF. The V call is TRBV11-1, the J call TRBJ2-2; TRBD2 matches 9 bases. This CDR3 spans 19 amino acids. V was pared by 4 bases and J by 5 bases, with 17 bases of the junction left unmatched. Germline assignment: CDR1 SGHAT and CDR2 FQDESV (reference sequence).

The gene calls are TRBV30 and TRBJ1-6; D gene unclear. The CDR3 runs to 13 residues. Looked up from germline, CDR1 is GTSNPN and CDR2 is SVGIG (reference sequence). V was cut by 2 bases and J by 5 bases, with 7 bases left in between. CDR3 in amino acids: CAWSIQNNSPLHF. The CDR3, as DNA: TGTGCCTGGAGTATTCAGAATAATTCACCCCTCCACTTT.